Shown below are 10 T cell receptor beta chains from a single sample sequenced in a study of shared clonotypes between healthy human individuals. The repertoire was sequenced with immunoSEQ multiplex PCR; TCRdb's copy has only in-frame clones and lacks some. This table holds 2 million or so clones, about 95% found once. Naive CD8 cells, CD45RO-negative and positively selected for CCR7, excluded terminally differentiated effector memory CD45RA+ cells. The sample was naive CD8+ T cells sorted from blood. The receptors shown here come from a young man in good health.

The V call is TRBV4-2, the J call TRBJ1-1; unclear D gene. Germline CDR1 reads LGHNA; CDR2 reads YNFKEQ. CDR3 size: 14 residues. Trimming stripped 3 bases from V and 0 bases from J, with 8 bases between. Here the CDR3 reads CASSQIGMNTEAFF. The CDR3 DNA reads TGTGCCAGCAGCCAGATCGGAATGAACACTGAAGCTTTCTTT.

A note on this clone: Other DNA sequences in the sample encode the same CDR3. The gene calls are TRBV6-5 and TRBJ2-2, with TRBD2 identical over 11 bases. The J segment lost 1 base and the V segment lost 4 bases, leaving 2 bases of the junction unmatched. Germline-derived CDR1 and CDR2 are MNHEY and SVGAGI. The CDR3 is 16 residues long. The CDR3 reads CASSSGLAVNTGELFF. The DNA for the CDR3 is TGTGCCAGCAGTTCGGGACTAGCGGTGAACACCGGGGAGCTGTTTTTT.

A word on this clone: At the DNA level, this CDR3 is encoded by other sequences in the same sample as well. CDR3 sequence (DNA): TGTGCCAGCAGCGTAGGAGGGACGGCTAACTATGGCTACACCTTC. Its translation: CASSVGGTANYGYTF. This chain uses TRBV9 with TRBJ1-2; possibly TRBD1 for D (5 bases). Germline V gene sequence: CDR1 SGDLS, CDR2 YYNGEE. V was pared by 0 bases and J by 0 bases, with 9 bases between. The CDR3 consists of 15 residues.

This clone was counted once. The chain recombines TRBV4-3 with TRBJ1-4; D may be TRBD1 (6 bases). V lost 0 bases, J lost 6 bases, and 17 bases lay in between. CDR3 length: 17 residues. Germline V gene lookup returns CDR1 LGHNA and CDR2 YSLEER. CDR3 DNA sequence: TGCGCCAGCAGCCAAGATCCCGAGGGGGGGGCGGATGAAAAACTGTTTTTT. This gives the protein CASSQDPEGGADEKLFF.

In nucleotides, the CDR3 is TGTGCCACCGCCGGATTGGCCTACAATGAGCAGTTCTTC. Translating it yields CATAGLAYNEQFF. The chain links TRBV7-6 to TRBJ2-1, with no clear D. The V gene lost 10 bases and the J gene lost 2 bases, with 12 bases spanning the gap. Germline CDR1 reads SGHVS; CDR2 reads FNYEAQ. This CDR3 is 13 amino acids long.

The V and J genes are TRBV7-9 and TRBJ2-2; D gene unclear. Trimming took off 8 bases at V and 7 bases at J, with 14 bases between the two ends. The CDR3 totals 13 residues. Looked up from germline, CDR1 is SEHNR and CDR2 is FQNEAQ (reference sequence). CDR3: CASGRLIRGELFF. The CDR3 DNA reads as TGTGCCAGCGGTAGACTGATTCGCGGGGAGCTGTTTTTT.

The rearrangement links TRBV7-2 to TRBJ2-7, with D maybe TRBD2 (6 bases). V was trimmed by 5 bases and J by 5 bases, leaving 13 bases between them. The germline V gene encodes CDR1 SGHTA and CDR2 FQGNSA. The CDR3 spans 13 residues. The DNA for the CDR3 is TGTGCCAGCAGCCGCCGGGAGCCCCACGAGCAGTACTTC. It codes for CASSRREPHEQYF.

The chain carries TRBV5-1 and TRBJ2-1, with D perhaps matching TRBD2 (5 bases). Trimming took off 6 bases at V and 0 bases at J, with 19 bases between the two ends. This CDR3 has 17 residues. Germline V CDR1 and CDR2: SGHRS, YFSETQ. Written as DNA, the CDR3 is TGCGCCAGCAAGCCGGGATTTATTAAGAGCTCCTACAATGAGCAGTTCTTC. It is translated as CASKPGFIKSSYNEQFF.

For the CDR3, the DNA is TGTGCCAGCAGTTTATTTACAGGGGCGACTGAAGCTTTCTTT. The encoded protein is CASSLFTGATEAFF. The chain uses TRBV28 and TRBJ1-1; TRBD1 aligns across 7 bases. From germline, CDR1 is MDHEN and CDR2 SYDVKM. V shed 1 base and J 5 bases; nucleotides not matched to a gene: 4. The CDR3 is made up of 14 amino acids.

V usage is TRBV28 and J usage is TRBJ1-4, with D unclear. In germline, CDR1 is MDHEN, CDR2 SYDVKM. The CDR3 totals 15 residues. V shed 5 bases and J shed 5 bases, with 15 bases lying between them. This chain's CDR3 is CASSPLASLNEKLFF. The CDR3 bases are TGTGCCAGCAGTCCGTTAGCCTCTTTGAATGAAAAACTGTTTTTT.